These 6 T cell receptor beta chains were sequenced from one sample in a study of OX40 agonist ivuxolimab in advanced cancers. The assay was immunoSEQ multiplex PCR, and TCRdb's table has in-frame clones only and misses some. The sample records about 61,000 clones, roughly four fifths being singletons. This sample comprised CD4+ or CD8+ T cells sorted from blood, obtained in a trial of the OX40 agonist ivuxolimab. All receptors derive from an adult with an advanced solid tumor such as melanoma, head and neck, liver or kidney cancer.

This rearrangement joins TRBV19 to TRBJ2-2, with 10 bases lining up with TRBD2. The CDR3 extends over 13 amino acids. Germline lookup yields CDR1 LNHDA and CDR2 SQIVND (reference sequence). The V gene end was trimmed by 10 bases and the J gene end by 1 base; junction bases not matched to a gene: 0. CDR3 sequence: CATSGGNTGELFF. The CDR3 DNA reads as TGTGCCACTAGCGGGGGGAACACCGGGGAGCTGTTTTTT.

This chain connects TRBV6-1 to TRBJ2-3; a possible D gene is TRBD2 (5 bases). CDR1 is MNHNS and CDR2 is SASEGT in the germline V gene. Trimming cost V 2 bases and J 0 bases, with 18 bases left between them. CDR3 length equals 18 residues. The CDR3 loop is CASSEFLAFPSSTDTQYF. The CDR3 DNA is TGTGCCAGCAGTGAATTCCTAGCTTTTCCCAGTAGCACAGATACGCAGTATTTT.

The chain recombines TRBV6-1 with TRBJ2-5; the D gene could be TRBD1 or TRBD2 (7 bases each). Germline V gene data show CDR1 as MNHNS and CDR2 as SASEGT. The CDR3 is made up of 18 amino acids. With 2 bases removed from V and 1 base from J, the gap between germline ends came to 20 bases. CDR3 DNA sequence: TGTGCCAGCAGTGAACTCTCAGGGGGGGTGGGAGGCCAAGAGACCCAGTACTTC. The encoded protein is CASSELSGGVGGQETQYF.

The chain is built from TRBV6-5 and TRBJ2-1, with 9 bases matching TRBD1. V dropped 0 bases and J dropped 9; count of bases not matched to a gene: 6. Germline V gene sequence: CDR1 MNHEY, CDR2 SVGAGI. The length of the CDR3 is 15 residues. CDR3 residues: CASSYSFGTGREQFF. The CDR3 nucleotides read TGTGCCAGCAGTTACTCATTCGGGACAGGGCGTGAGCAGTTCTTC.

The V call is TRBV5-1, the J call TRBJ2-1; 8 bases map to TRBD2. After removal of 3 bases from V and 2 bases from J, the junction contained 4 bases not matched to a gene. Germline assignment: CDR1 SGHRS and CDR2 YFSETQ. The CDR3 sequence is 15 residues long. The CDR3, as DNA: TGCGCCAGCAGCTGGAGCGGGGGAACCTACAATGAGCAGTTCTTC. Translation gives CASSWSGGTYNEQFF. The full variable domain, rest sourced from reference TRBV5-1 and TRBJ2-1, is KAGVTQTPRYLIKTRGQQVTLSCSPISGHRSVSWYQQTPGQGLQFLFEYFSETQRNKGNFPGRFSGRQFSNSRSEMNVSTLELGDSALYLCASSWSGGTYNEQFFGPGTRLTVL.

This clone occurred once. The chain uses TRBV19 and TRBJ1-1, with D possibly matching TRBD1 (6 bases). CDR3 length equals 15 residues. CDR1 and CDR2 from the germline V gene are LNHDA and SQIVND (reference sequence). The ends were cut back, 5 bases at V and 1 base at J, with 14 bases in the middle. The CDR3 protein is CASSPMTGKNTEAFF. For the CDR3, the DNA is TGTGCCAGTAGTCCAATGACAGGAAAGAACACTGAAGCTTTCTTT.